This TCR beta chain comes out of a study of T cells in Graves' hyperthyroidism and ophthalmopathy. The germline V gene has CDR1 DFQATT and CDR2 SNEGSKA (reference sequence). The CDR3 spans 18 residues. The V segment lost 0 bases and the J segment 4 bases; nucleotides outside the gene matches: 13. What was amplified from RNA transcripts were TCR beta CDR3 regions. The TCR CDR3 first-round RT-PCR relied on the HTBI primer set. TCRdb processed the multiplex PCR reads anew with MiXCR; each CDR3 protein has one entry. The profile covers hundreds of thousands of distinct CDR3 sequences, with around 15% appearing a single time and less than 4.5% taken by the ten largest.

The chain uses TRBV20-1 and TRBJ2-2; 8 positions agree with TRBD2. Sequencing was done on a sample of blood. This TCR derives from a woman aged 30 to 39 with Graves' hyperthyroidism. As DNA, the CDR3 is TGCAGTGCTAGAGATTCGATTAGCGACGGGGGGGTCACCGGGGAGCTGTTTTTT. This encodes CSARDSISDGGVTGELFF.